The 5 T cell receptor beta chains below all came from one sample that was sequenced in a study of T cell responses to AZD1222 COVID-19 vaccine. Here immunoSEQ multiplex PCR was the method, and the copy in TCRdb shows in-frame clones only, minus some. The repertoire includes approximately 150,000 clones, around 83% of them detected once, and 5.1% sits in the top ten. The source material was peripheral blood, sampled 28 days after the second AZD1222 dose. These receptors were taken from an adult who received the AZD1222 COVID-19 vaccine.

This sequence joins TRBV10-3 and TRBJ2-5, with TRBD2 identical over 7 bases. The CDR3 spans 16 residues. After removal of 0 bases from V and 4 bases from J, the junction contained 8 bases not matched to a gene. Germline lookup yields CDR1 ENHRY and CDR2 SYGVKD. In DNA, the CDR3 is TGTGCCATCAGTGAGTCAAGAGGGAGGGTCGGAGAGACCCAGTACTTC. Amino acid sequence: CAISESRGRVGETQYF.

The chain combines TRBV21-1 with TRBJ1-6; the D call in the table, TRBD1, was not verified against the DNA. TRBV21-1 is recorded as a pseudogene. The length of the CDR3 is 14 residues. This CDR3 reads CASSSTGGYSPLHF. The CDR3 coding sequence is TGTGCCAGCAGCAGCACAGGGGGTTATTCACCCCTCCACTTT.

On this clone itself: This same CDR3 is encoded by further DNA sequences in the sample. CDR3 sequence (DNA): TGTGCCAGCAGTTCTGGGACTAGCGGGATCTACGGGGAGCTGTTTTTT. Its protein is CASSSGTSGIYGELFF. The rearrangement uses TRBV5-6 and TRBJ2-2; the match to TRBD2 covers 13 bases. CDR1 and CDR2 (germline): SGHDT, YYEEEE. Germline trimming cut 5 bases from V and 7 bases from J; bases unmatched to any gene: 8. The CDR3 extends over 16 amino acids.

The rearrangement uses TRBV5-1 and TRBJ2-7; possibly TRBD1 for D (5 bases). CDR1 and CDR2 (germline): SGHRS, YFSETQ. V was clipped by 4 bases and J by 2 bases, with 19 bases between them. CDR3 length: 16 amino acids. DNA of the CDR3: TGCGCCAGCAGCCACCAATCGCAGGGCACGGCCTACGAGCAGTACTTC. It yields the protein CASSHQSQGTAYEQYF. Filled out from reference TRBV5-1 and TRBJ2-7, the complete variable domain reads KAGVTQTPRYLIKTRGQQVTLSCSPISGHRSVSWYQQTPGQGLQFLFEYFSETQRNKGNFPGRFSGRQFSNSRSEMNVSTLELGDSALYLCASSHQSQGTAYEQYFGPGTRLTVT.

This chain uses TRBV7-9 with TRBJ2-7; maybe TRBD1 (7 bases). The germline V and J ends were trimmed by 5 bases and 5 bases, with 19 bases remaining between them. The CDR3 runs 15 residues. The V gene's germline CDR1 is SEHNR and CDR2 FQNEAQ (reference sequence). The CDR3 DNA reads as TGTGCCAGCAGCCGTTACGACAGGGAGGTAGACGAGCAGTACTTC. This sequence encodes CASSRYDREVDEQYF.